A single sample is the source of the 15 T cell receptor beta chains below, sequenced in a study of cytomegalovirus exposure and HLA in healthy donors. PCR used 60 Vbeta primers and 13 Jbeta primers. Produced via immunoSEQ multiplex PCR; TCRdb's table is partial and in-frame only. The sample data list about 46,000 clones. Sequencing was done on a sample of PBMCs. The receptors were gathered from a woman in her thirties or forties in good health and CMV-seronegative.

This sequence joins TRBV9 and TRBJ2-7; 10 nucleotides align to TRBD1. Germline CDR1 reads SGDLS; CDR2 reads YYNGEE. The CDR3 is made up of 14 amino acids. V was clipped by 0 bases and J by 4 bases; unmatched bases: 1. This CDR3 is CASSVGDRGYEQYF. CDR3 bases: TGTGCCAGCAGCGTAGGGGACAGGGGATACGAGCAGTACTTC. Full variable domain (remainder filled in from reference TRBV9 and TRBJ2-7): DSGVTQTPKHLITATGQRVTLRCSPRSGDLSVYWYQQSLDQGLQFLIQYYNGEERAKGNILERFSAQQFPDLHSELNLSSLELGDSALYFCASSVGDRGYEQYFGPGTRLTVT.

The chain carries TRBV28 and TRBJ2-7; 9 bases match TRBD2. The germline CDR1 and CDR2 sequences are MDHEN and SYDVKM. V lost 2 bases, J lost 4 bases, and 9 bases stayed unmatched. The CDR3 runs to 16 residues. CDR3 DNA sequence: TGTGCCAGCAGTTTAGAGATAGCGGGAGTATTATACGAGCAGTACTTC. It codes for CASSLEIAGVLYEQYF.

The chain uses TRBV28 and TRBJ1-5; a weak D match, TRBD1 (5 bases). V lost 8 bases to trimming and J lost 7 bases, with 12 bases between them. CDR3 length equals 12 residues. The germline gives CDR1 MDHEN, CDR2 SYDVKM. The CDR3 region has the DNA TGTGCCAGCGGGGGGGGTAGACAGCCCCAGCATTTT. Amino acids: CASGGGRQPQHF.

This chain links TRBV28 with TRBJ1-1; 11 bases align to TRBD1. The V segment lost 2 bases and the J segment 5 bases; nucleotides outside the gene matches: 4. The CDR3 totals 15 residues. Germline V gene sequence: CDR1 MDHEN, CDR2 SYDVKM. CDR3 sequence reads: CASSLMGQGETEAFF. In nucleotides, the CDR3 is TGTGCCAGCAGTTTAATGGGACAGGGGGAAACTGAAGCTTTCTTT. Full variable domain (remainder filled in from reference TRBV28 and TRBJ1-1): DVKVTQSSRYLVKRTGEKVFLECVQDMDHENMFWYRQDPGLGLRLIYFSYDVKMKEKGDIPEGYSVSREKKERFSLILESASTNQTSMYLCASSLMGQGETEAFFGQGTRLTVV.

The V call is TRBV25-1, the J call TRBJ2-7; weak D call: TRBD1 (6 bases). V was cut by 6 bases and J by 13 bases, with 19 bases left in between. The CDR3 is made up of 12 amino acids. The germline CDR1 and CDR2 sequences are MGHDK and SYGVNS. In DNA form, the CDR3 reads TGTGCCAGCAGGAGGGACACCGAACGCCTCTACTTC. This gives the protein CASRRDTERLYF.

The J gene is TRBJ2-6, the V gene TRBV5-1; D possibly corresponds to TRBD1 (6 bases). V shed 4 bases and J shed 2 bases, with 10 bases lying between them. The CDR3 has 15 amino acids. Looked up from germline, CDR1 is SGHRS and CDR2 is YFSETQ. CDR3 DNA: TGCGCCAGCAGCGAGGACAGACCTGGGGCCAACGTCCTGACTTTC. Translating gives CASSEDRPGANVLTF.

The chain links TRBV4-3 to TRBJ1-4; D may be TRBD1 (5 bases). Germline CDR1 LGHNA, CDR2 YSLEER. This CDR3 has 16 amino acids. V dropped 0 bases and J dropped 6 bases, with 14 bases sitting between them. CDR3 DNA: TGCGCCAGCAGCCAAGATAAAAGGGGAAGTCATGAAAAACTGTTTTTT. It specifies CASSQDKRGSHEKLFF.

The chain has TRBV7-9 and TRBJ2-1; D call uncertain. Germline lookup yields CDR1 SEHNR and CDR2 FQNEAQ (reference sequence). This CDR3 has 15 residues. With 5 bases removed from V and 0 bases from J, the gap between germline ends came to 11 bases. Here the CDR3 reads CASSLGHSSYNEQFF. In nucleotides, the CDR3 is TGTGCCAGCAGCCTGGGCCATAGCTCCTACAATGAGCAGTTCTTC.

The rearrangement joins TRBV6-5 to TRBJ2-1; 13 positions agree with TRBD2. The V gene end was trimmed by 5 bases and the J gene end by 10 bases; junction bases not matched to a gene: 8. This CDR3 contains 15 residues. Germline V gives CDR1 MNHEY, CDR2 SVGAGI. DNA for the CDR3: TGTGCCAGCAGTCCCCGACTAGCGGGAGGCAACGAGCAGTTCTTC. Its protein product is CASSPRLAGGNEQFF.

The V call is TRBV5-4, the J call TRBJ2-3; tentative D call: TRBD1 (5 bases). The CDR3 is 14 amino acids. The germline V gene encodes CDR1 SGHNT and CDR2 YYREEE (reference sequence). Trimming took 3 bases from V and 2 from J, leaving 10 bases between them. DNA for the CDR3: TGTGCCAGCAGCTCCACAGGTTCCACAGATACGCAGTATTTT. It codes for CASSSTGSTDTQYF.

This chain uses TRBV7-9 with TRBJ1-2; 9 bases agree with TRBD1. Germline assignment: CDR1 SEHNR and CDR2 FQNEAQ (reference sequence). Trimming removed 7 bases from V and 5 bases from J; junction bases left unmatched: 8. This CDR3 is built from 14 residues. The CDR3 DNA is TGTGCCAGCAAATCATCCGGGACAGGGTATGGCTACACCTTC. It translates to CASKSSGTGYGYTF.

The rearrangement uses TRBV14 and TRBJ2-1; 11 bases match TRBD2. The CDR3 runs 15 residues. Germline trimming cut 1 base from V and 10 bases from J; bases unmatched to any gene: 6. Germline values: CDR1 SGHDN, CDR2 FVKESK. CDR3 DNA: TGTGCCAGCAGCCAAGTTAGCGGGAGGGGTAACGAGCAGTTCTTC. Translation gives CASSQVSGRGNEQFF.

The chain couples TRBV15 to TRBJ2-7; 7 bases fit TRBD1. From germline, CDR1 is LNHNV and CDR2 YYDKDF (reference sequence). With 5 bases clipped from V and 0 bases from J, the junction kept 7 bases outside the gene matches. The CDR3 is 15 residues long. The CDR3 here is CATSPRGQTSYEQYF. CDR3 bases: TGTGCCACCAGCCCCCGGGGACAGACCTCCTACGAGCAGTACTTC.

This sequence joins TRBV7-9 and TRBJ2-7, with a weak D call TRBD1 (6 bases). CDR3 size: 14 residues. The germline gives CDR1 SEHNR, CDR2 FQNEAQ (reference sequence). With 6 bases removed from V and 5 bases from J, the gap between germline ends came to 17 bases. The CDR3 nucleotides read TGTGCCAGCAGACTTACGGACAGCCTCCACGAGCAGTACTTC. It codes for CASRLTDSLHEQYF.

The CDR3, as DNA: TGTGCCAGCAGCTTAGTGTGGTCCGGGGGGAATACTGAAGCTTTCTTT. Translation: CASSLVWSGGNTEAFF. The chain combines TRBV13 with TRBJ1-1; maybe TRBD1 (5 bases). V shed 1 base and J shed 5 bases, with 17 bases lying between them. Germline assignment: CDR1 PRHDT and CDR2 FYEKMQ (reference sequence). The CDR3 covers 16 residues.